Sequencing of this T cell receptor (beta chain) was carried out in a study of identical twins. TCRdb re-called the 5' RACE reads through MiXCR, storing one row per CDR3 protein. In the table there are 400,000 to 550,000 distinct CDR3 sequences, around 15% of which are singletons. In germline, CDR1 is DFQATT, CDR2 SNEGSKA (reference sequence). This CDR3 has 11 amino acids. Deletions cut 6 bases from V and 5 bases from J, with 9 bases between. This clonotype has just a few counts. These data also featured in a second study, about yellow fever vaccine responses in identical twins.

The chain uses TRBV20-1 and TRBJ2-3; D is ambiguous. The TCR originated in a woman aged 18-29 years in good health. Sequenced sample: CD4+ T cells sorted from blood. CDR3 residues: CSAKIGDTQYF. In DNA, the CDR3 is TGCAGTGCAAAGATAGGAGATACGCAGTATTTT.